A selection of T cell receptor beta chains follows, all from one sample in a study of neurological immune-mediated disorders. Each CDR3 protein gets one entry after TCRdb re-called the 5' RACE reads with MiXCR. The table includes some 60,000 distinct CDR3 sequences, about 2.5% detected once. The specimen was PBMCs. These receptors all stem from a man between 50 and 59 years old with multiple sclerosis. Both conserved end residues are trimmed from each CDR3. Each record gives: J gene, V gene, CDR3 protein.

TRBJ2-2,TRBV10-3,AISGWGSGELF
TRBJ2-1,TRBV3-1,ASSQAPGLPNEQF
TRBJ1-4,TRBV5-1,ASSSYGGLGNEKLF
TRBJ2-7,TRBV20-1,SARDTGRYEQY
TRBJ2-1,TRBV20-1,SARTGLLYNEQF
TRBJ1-1,TRBV5-1,ASRLMTGGGSNTEAF
TRBJ2-7,TRBV12-3/TRBV12-4,ASSLDRHDEQY
TRBJ2-2,TRBV5-1,ASSLGQGAYGELF
TRBJ2-7,TRBV15,ATSREADSYEQY
TRBJ1-5,TRBV6-6,ASSYPRGGNQPQH
TRBJ2-1,TRBV5-1,ASSFRGRAYNEQF